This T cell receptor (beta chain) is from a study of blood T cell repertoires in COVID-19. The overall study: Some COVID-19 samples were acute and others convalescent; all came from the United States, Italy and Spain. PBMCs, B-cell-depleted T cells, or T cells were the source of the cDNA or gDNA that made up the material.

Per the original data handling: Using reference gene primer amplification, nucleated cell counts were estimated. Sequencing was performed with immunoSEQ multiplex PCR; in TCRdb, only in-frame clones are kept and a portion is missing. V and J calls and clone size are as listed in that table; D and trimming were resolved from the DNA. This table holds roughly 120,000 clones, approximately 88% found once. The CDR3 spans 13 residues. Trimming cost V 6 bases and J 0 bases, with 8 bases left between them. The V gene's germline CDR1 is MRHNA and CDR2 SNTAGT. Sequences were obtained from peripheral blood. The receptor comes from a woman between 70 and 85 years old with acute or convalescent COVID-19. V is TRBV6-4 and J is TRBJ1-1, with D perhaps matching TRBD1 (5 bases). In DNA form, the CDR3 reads TGTGCCAGCAGAGCAGGGATGAACACTGAAGCTTTCTTT. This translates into CASRAGMNTEAFF.